The 5 T cell receptor beta chains reported below all come from one sample, sequenced in a study of T cell repertoires in cytomegalovirus infection. TCRdb passed the reads through MiXCR, listing each CDR3 protein once. The sample records 450,000 to 550,000 distinct CDR3 sequences, more than 15% being singletons. The sample was CD8+ T cells from PBMCs. These receptors all come from a human donor in good health (CMV status not recorded). Some clones in this sample may be carry-over from other donors' samples.

This clonotype was counted between two and nine times. The chain joins TRBV7-3 to TRBJ1-2; TRBD1 matches at 8 bases. The CDR3 runs to 16 residues. CDR1 and CDR2 (germline): SGHTA, FQGTGA. Trimming cost V 5 bases and J 7 bases; bases outside gene matches: 15. CDR3 sequence reads: CASSHIGPQGAVGYTF. In nucleotides, the CDR3 is TGTGCCAGCAGCCACATTGGCCCCCAGGGGGCTGTTGGCTACACCTTC.

This clonotype has at least ten counts. CDR3 residues: CASSRRESTDTQYF. The CDR3 DNA reads as TGCGCCAGCAGCCGCAGGGAGAGCACAGATACGCAGTATTTT. J is TRBJ2-3 and V is TRBV5-1; the D gene could be TRBD1 or TRBD2 (5 bases each). Germline V lookup: CDR1 SGHRS, CDR2 YFSETQ. The V end lost 4 bases, the J end lost 0 bases, and 9 bases lay between the germline ends. This CDR3 region has 14 residues.

The chain has TRBV7-8 and TRBJ1-5; D is possibly TRBD1 (5 bases). V lost 1 base, J lost 2 bases, and 12 bases lay in between. Germline V lookup: CDR1 SGHVS, CDR2 FQNEAQ. This CDR3 comprises 16 residues. The CDR3 here is CASSLGGVNGNQPQHF. The CDR3 DNA is TGTGCCAGCAGCTTAGGGGGGGTTAATGGCAATCAGCCCCAGCATTTT.

This clonotype was seen only a few times. V is TRBV5-1 and J is TRBJ2-2; the D gene is possibly TRBD2 (5 bases). The CDR3 runs 14 residues. Trimming cost V 5 bases and J 7 bases, with 15 bases left between them. Germline V lookup: CDR1 SGHRS, CDR2 YFSETQ. In DNA, the CDR3 is TGCGCCAGCAGTTCTCCCCTTGGGAGCGGGGAGCTGTTTTTT. Protein sequence: CASSSPLGSGELFF.

At least ten counts were recorded for this clonotype. The J gene is TRBJ1-2, the V gene TRBV27; D gene uncertain. CDR3 length equals 14 residues. Looked up from germline, CDR1 is MNHEY and CDR2 is SMNVEV (reference sequence). Trimming took off 0 bases at V and 4 bases at J, with 9 bases between the two ends. CDR3 sequence: CASSLSTRSYGYTF. CDR3 DNA sequence: TGTGCCAGCAGTTTATCGACCAGGTCCTATGGCTACACCTTC.